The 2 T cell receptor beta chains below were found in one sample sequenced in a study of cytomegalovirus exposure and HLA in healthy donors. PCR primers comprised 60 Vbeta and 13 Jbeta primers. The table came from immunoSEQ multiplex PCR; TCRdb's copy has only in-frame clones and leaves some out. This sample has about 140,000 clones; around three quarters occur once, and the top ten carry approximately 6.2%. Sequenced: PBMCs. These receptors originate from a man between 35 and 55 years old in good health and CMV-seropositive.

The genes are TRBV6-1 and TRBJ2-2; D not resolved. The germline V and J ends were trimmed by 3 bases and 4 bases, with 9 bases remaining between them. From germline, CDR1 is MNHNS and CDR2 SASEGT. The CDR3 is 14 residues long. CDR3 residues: CASSDLQSTGELFF. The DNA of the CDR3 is TGTGCCAGCAGTGATTTACAGTCCACCGGGGAGCTGTTTTTT.

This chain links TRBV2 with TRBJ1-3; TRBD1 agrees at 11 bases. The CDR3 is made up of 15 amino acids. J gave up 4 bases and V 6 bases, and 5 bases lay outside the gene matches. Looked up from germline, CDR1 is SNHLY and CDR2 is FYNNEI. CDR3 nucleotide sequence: TGTGCCAGCAGGGGACAGGGGGTGACGGGAAACACCATATATTTT. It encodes CASRGQGVTGNTIYF.